This T cell receptor (beta chain) derives from a study of cytomegalovirus exposure and HLA in healthy donors. General study results and limits: Presence/absence analyses assumed roughly uniform sequencing depth across donors, which may not hold. Looking again later, the authors saw that most CMV-associated TCR beta chains seemed HLA-restricted.

Nominally healthy donors were sampled, though unrecorded immune exposures were likely. PCR was performed using 60 Vbeta and 13 Jbeta primers. Per the original methods: It was a later analysis that counted about 80 million unique TCR beta chains, of which approximately 11 million were shared. The repertoire was sequenced with immunoSEQ multiplex PCR; TCRdb's copy has only in-frame clones and lacks some. V and J calls and clone size are those listed in that table; D and trimming were worked out from the DNA. This sample has under 200,000 clones, with approximately 81% found just once. This CDR3 is 11 amino acids long. The germline V gene has CDR1 LGHNT and CDR2 FRNRAP. To note about this clone: Antigen specificity is unknown. Germline and junction disagree at one end, which may indicate a read error. Different DNA sequences within this sample yield the same CDR3.

The source of this sequence is a boy aged 5-17 years in good health and CMV-seronegative. The V and J genes are TRBV12-5 and TRBJ1-5; D is undetermined. Sequencing used PBMCs. The CDR3 spells CASGLAHPTHF. In DNA, the CDR3 is TGTGCTAGTGGCTTGGCTCACCCCACTCATTTT.